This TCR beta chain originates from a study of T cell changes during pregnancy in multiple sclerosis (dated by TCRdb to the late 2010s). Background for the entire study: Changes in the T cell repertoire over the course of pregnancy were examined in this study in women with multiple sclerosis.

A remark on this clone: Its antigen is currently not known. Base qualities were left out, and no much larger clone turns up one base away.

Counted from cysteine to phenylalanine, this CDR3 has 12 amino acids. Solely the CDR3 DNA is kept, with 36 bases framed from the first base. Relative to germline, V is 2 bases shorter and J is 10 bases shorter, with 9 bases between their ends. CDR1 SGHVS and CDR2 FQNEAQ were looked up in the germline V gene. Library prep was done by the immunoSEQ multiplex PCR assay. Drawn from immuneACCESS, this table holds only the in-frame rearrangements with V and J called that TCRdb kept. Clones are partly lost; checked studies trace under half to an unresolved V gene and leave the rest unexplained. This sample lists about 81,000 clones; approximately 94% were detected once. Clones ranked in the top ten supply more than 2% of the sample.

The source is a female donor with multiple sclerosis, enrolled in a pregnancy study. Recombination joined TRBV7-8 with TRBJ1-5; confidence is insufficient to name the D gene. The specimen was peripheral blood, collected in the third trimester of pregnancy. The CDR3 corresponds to CASSLTEIPQHF. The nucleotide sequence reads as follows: TGTGCCAGCAGCTTAACGGAGATTCCCCAGCATTTT.